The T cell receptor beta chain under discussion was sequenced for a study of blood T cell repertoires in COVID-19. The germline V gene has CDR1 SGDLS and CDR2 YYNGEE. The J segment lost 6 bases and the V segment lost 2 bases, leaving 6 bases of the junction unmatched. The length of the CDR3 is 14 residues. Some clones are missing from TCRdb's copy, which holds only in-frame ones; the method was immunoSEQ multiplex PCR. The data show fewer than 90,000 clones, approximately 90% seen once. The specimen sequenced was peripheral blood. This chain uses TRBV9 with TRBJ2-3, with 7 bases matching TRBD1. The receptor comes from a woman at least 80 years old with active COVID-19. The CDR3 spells CASSVRGHPDTQYF. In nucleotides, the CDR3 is TGTGCCAGCAGCGTGAGGGGGCACCCCGATACGCAGTATTTT. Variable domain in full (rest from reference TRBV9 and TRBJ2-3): DSGVTQTPKHLITATGQRVTLRCSPRSGDLSVYWYQQSLDQGLQFLIQYYNGEERAKGNILERFSAQQFPDLHSELNLSSLELGDSALYFCASSVRGHPDTQYFGPGTRLTVL.